This T cell receptor (beta chain) was recovered during a study of regulatory T cells in long-lasting Graves disease. For the study at large: Patients with new Graves' disease had used antithyroid drugs below 3 months.

Germline V gene sequence: CDR1 SGHTA, CDR2 FQGNSA. The CDR3 contains 17 residues. With 1 base clipped from V and 6 bases from J, the junction kept 10 bases outside the gene matches. Time point: newly diagnosed GD, antithyroid drugs for less than 3 months. RNA extracted from PBMCs served as the sequencing template. Researchers made TCR beta libraries by using iRepertoire HTBI primers and running Arm-PCR on CDR3 regions. In TCRdb, the multiplex PCR reads were re-called with MiXCR into one record per CDR3 protein. The sample carries fewer than 500,000 distinct CDR3 sequences, around 16% recorded once. These data were also reused for a study on T cells in Graves' hyperthyroidism and ophthalmopathy.

The clonotype comes from a man aged 40-50 years with Graves disease. This rearrangement joins TRBV7-2 to TRBJ2-3; 10 bases are shared with TRBD2. This specimen was peripheral blood mononuclear cells (PBMCs), taken at new diagnosis, from a patient treated with antithyroid drugs. This chain's CDR3 is CASSLVSSGRPADTQYF. The CDR3 DNA follows: TGTGCCAGCAGCTTAGTCTCTAGCGGGAGACCGGCCGATACGCAGTATTTT.